The T cell receptor beta chain described here comes from a study of blood T cell repertoires in COVID-19. Study-wide background: Whether acute or convalescent, the COVID-19 samples came from the United States, Italy and Spain. Sources were T cells, B-cell-depleted T cells, or PBMCs; the material itself was cDNA or gDNA.

Original methodology: Amplification with reference gene primers provided the estimates of nucleated cell counts. Some clones are missing from TCRdb's copy, which holds only in-frame ones; the method was immunoSEQ multiplex PCR. V and J calls plus clone size are reproduced from that table; the DNA served to infer D and trimming. The table includes fewer than 150,000 clones, 75% to 90% detected once. The CDR3 totals 15 residues. V trimming: 4 bases; J trimming: 4 bases; junction bases outside the gene matches: 4. Germline V lookup: CDR1 LGHDT, CDR2 YNNKEL (reference sequence). Sequenced input: peripheral blood. This TCR was sampled from a woman in her 50s who had recovered from COVID-19. The rearrangement links TRBV3-1 (or the pseudogene TRBV3-2) to TRBJ1-6, with 7 bases aligning to TRBD1. The chain's CDR3 is CASSLLDRYNSPLHF. CDR3 coding DNA: TGTGCCAGCAGCCTATTGGACAGGTATAATTCACCCCTCCACTTT.